One and the same sample provided the 12 T cell receptor beta chains below, sequenced in a study of blood T cell repertoires in COVID-19. Sequencing was performed with immunoSEQ multiplex PCR; in TCRdb, only in-frame clones are kept and a portion is missing. The sample includes roughly 250,000 clones, around 90% seen only once; the top ten take more than 6%. The sample taken for sequencing was peripheral blood. These receptors were taken from a man aged 60 to 75 who had recovered from COVID-19.

This clone has more than one count but fewer than ten. This sequence joins TRBV25-1 and TRBJ2-2; D gene unclear. V was clipped by 3 bases and J by 6 bases, with 8 bases between them. The CDR3 extends over 13 amino acids. Germline V gene data show CDR1 as MGHDK and CDR2 as SYGVNS. Here the CDR3 reads CASSDRLSGELFF. CDR3 nucleotide sequence: TGTGCCAGCAGTGATCGTCTGTCCGGGGAGCTGTTTTTT.

The chain joins TRBV6-2 or TRBV6-3 to TRBJ1-5, with D uncertain. Germline V gene data show CDR1 as MNHEY and CDR2 as SVGEGT. CDR3 size: 17 residues. V was cut by 5 bases and J by 0 bases, with 17 bases left in between. The CDR3 nucleotides are TGTGCCAGCAGTACGATGCGGTCGGAGTATAGCAATCAGCCCCAGCATTTT. Its protein product is CASSTMRSEYSNQPQHF.

The V call is TRBV9, the J call TRBJ2-5; 16 bases map to TRBD2. Trimming removed 3 bases from V and 2 bases from J; junction bases left unmatched: 7. Germline CDR1 is SGDLS and CDR2 is YYNGEE. CDR3 length equals 18 residues. The CDR3: CASSDGTSGGAGQETQYF. The CDR3 DNA reads as TGTGCCAGCAGCGACGGGACTAGCGGGGGGGCAGGGCAAGAGACCCAGTACTTC.

CDR3 protein: CASRRQDAVGEQFF. The CDR3 DNA reads as TGCGCCAGCAGGAGACAGGACGCCGTTGGGGAGCAGTTCTTC. The chain carries TRBV5-1 and TRBJ2-1, with D perhaps matching TRBD1 (6 bases). Germline V CDR1 and CDR2: SGHRS, YFSETQ. This CDR3 contains 14 residues. Trimming took off 5 bases at V and 10 bases at J, with 19 bases between the two ends.

The CDR3 loop reads CASSPPSLGPLAGTDTQYF. CDR3 sequence (DNA): TGTGCCAGCAGCCCACCCTCCTTGGGTCCCCTAGCGGGGACAGATACGCAGTATTTT. The chain carries TRBV5-6 and TRBJ2-3; 9 nucleotides match TRBD2. After removal of 4 bases from V and 3 bases from J, the junction contained 18 bases not matched to a gene. The CDR3 covers 19 residues. The germline CDR1 and CDR2 sequences are SGHDT and YYEEEE.

The genes are TRBV5-5 and TRBJ2-7; 10 nucleotides agree with TRBD1. The CDR3 has 15 residues. Per the germline V gene, CDR1 is SGHKS and CDR2 is YYEKEE (reference sequence). CDR3 sequence reads: CASSLATGGNYEQYV. The CDR3 DNA follows: TGTGCCAGCAGTTTGGCGACAGGGGGCAACTACGAGCAGTACGTC.

This rearrangement joins TRBV14 to TRBJ1-6, with 8 positions matching TRBD1. The J segment lost 13 bases and the V segment lost 5 bases, leaving 7 bases of the junction unmatched. The CDR3 is made up of 13 amino acids. Per germline, CDR1 SGHDN and CDR2 FVKESK. CDR3 in amino acids: CASSFSRGQPLHF. In DNA form, the CDR3 reads TGTGCCAGCAGCTTCTCCAGGGGGCAGCCCCTCCACTTT.

There are many counts of this clone. This chain uses TRBV6-5 with TRBJ2-3; 10 bases fit TRBD2. V lost 5 bases to trimming and J lost 8 bases; unmatched junction nucleotides: 10. The CDR3 sequence is 15 residues long. Germline V CDR1 and CDR2: MNHEY, SVGAGI. In nucleotides, the CDR3 is TGTGCCAGCAGTATTAGCGGGGGGACCTCAGTTACGCAGTATTTT. Its protein is CASSISGGTSVTQYF.

As regards this clone: In the same sample, other DNA sequences code for this CDR3. The J gene is TRBJ1-1, the V gene TRBV10-2, with D perhaps TRBD1 (5 bases). CDR3 length: 13 amino acids. Trimming removed 4 bases from V and 1 base from J, with 7 bases in between. Germline loops: CDR1 WSHSY, CDR2 SAAADI. The chain's CDR3 is CASSGQRNTEAFF. The CDR3 nucleotides read TGCGCCAGCAGTGGACAGAGGAACACTGAAGCTTTCTTT.

The rearrangement uses TRBV10-3 and TRBJ1-6; D uncertain. CDR1 is ENHRY and CDR2 is SYGVKD in the germline V gene. The CDR3 runs 15 residues. Trimming left V 0 bases short and J 9 bases short, with 12 bases between. CDR3 loop: CAISESVAYVSPLHF. The CDR3 bases are TGTGCCATCAGTGAGTCGGTGGCTTACGTTTCACCCCTCCACTTT.

The chain is built from TRBV6-6 and TRBJ2-7, with D maybe TRBD2 (6 bases). CDR3 length equals 13 residues. V lost 6 bases, J lost 5 bases, and 14 bases lay in between. Germline CDR1 MNHNY, CDR2 SVGAGI (reference sequence). The CDR3 coding sequence is TGTGCCAGCAGACCCCGGGGGTATGACGAGCAGTACGTC. Translated, it gives CASRPRGYDEQYV.

The V gene is TRBV2, the J gene TRBJ2-7, with 11 bases identical to TRBD1. V gave up 3 bases and J gave up 6 bases; unmatched junction bases: 7. CDR3 size: 15 residues. Germline V lookup: CDR1 SNHLY, CDR2 FYNNEI. The CDR3, as DNA: TGTGCCAGCAGTGACCCCGGGACAGGGGGAATCGAGCAGTACTTC. Protein sequence: CASSDPGTGGIEQYF. Full variable domain (rest looked up from reference TRBV2 and TRBJ2-7): EPEVTQTPSHQVTQMGQEVILRCVPISNHLYFYWYRQILGQKVEFLVSFYNNEISEKSEIFDDQFSVERPDGSNFTLKIRSTKLEDSAMYFCASSDPGTGGIEQYFGPGTRLTVT.